This is a list of T cell receptor beta chains from one sample in a study of CD8 T cells in Susac syndrome. TCRdb analysed the immunoSEQ multiplex PCR reads with MiXCR anew, one entry per CDR3 protein. Found here are 150,000 to 200,000 distinct CDR3 sequences, about 90% of them singletons; the top ten hold 0.065% to 0.1%. The material sequenced was CD4+ T cells from PBMCs. These receptors all stem from a human donor in good health. The CDR3 runs from the conserved cysteine through the conserved F or W. Fields, in order: V gene, J gene, clone size, D gene, CDR3 DNA, CDR3 protein. D genes are given only for firm matches. The size field is filled for only some rows; it gives once, few, many or a size class.

V: TRBV7-2
J: TRBJ2-6
size: NA
D: NA
DNA: TGTGCCAGCAGCTTACGGCGGGCCGCTGGGGCCAACGTCCTGACTTTC
CDR3: CASSLRRAAGANVLTF

V: TRBV7-2
J: TRBJ2-2
size: once
D: TRBD1
DNA: TGTGCCAGCAGCACCCCGAGACAGGGGGCCAACGGGGAGCTGTTTTTT
CDR3: CASSTPRQGANGELFF

V: TRBV15
J: TRBJ2-1
size: NA
D: TRBD2
DNA: TGTGCCACCGGGGAGGGAAATGAGCAGTTCTTC
CDR3: CATGEGNEQFF

V: TRBV19
J: TRBJ1-5
size: NA
D: NA
DNA: TGTGCCAGTAGTATGCCTCATACAGGGATTGGGAGCAATCAGCCCCAGCATTTT
CDR3: CASSMPHTGIGSNQPQHF

V: TRBV6-1
J: TRBJ2-1
size: NA
D: TRBD2
DNA: TGTGCCAGCACACCAGGCGGGAGATTTTACAATGAGCAGTTCTTC
CDR3: CASTPGGRFYNEQFF

V: TRBV5-1
J: TRBJ1-4
size: NA
D: TRBD1
DNA: TGCGCCAGCAGCTCCTTGACAGGGGGCGGTGAAAAACTGTTTTTT
CDR3: CASSSLTGGGEKLFF

V: TRBV28
J: TRBJ2-7
size: few
D: TRBD1
DNA: TGTGCCAGCAGTTTTCCAGACAGGGTCTACGAGCAGTACTTC
CDR3: CASSFPDRVYEQYF

V: TRBV20-1
J: TRBJ2-3
size: NA
D: TRBD2
DNA: TGCAGTGCTGCCCTACTAGCGGGGCGCACAGATACGCAGTATTTT
CDR3: CSAALLAGRTDTQYF

V: TRBV12-5
J: TRBJ1-1
size: NA
D: NA
DNA: TGTGCTAGTGGCCTAGGGGATTTTGAAGCTTTCTTT
CDR3: CASGLGDFEAFF

V: TRBV20-1
J: TRBJ2-4
size: NA
D: NA
DNA: TGCAGTGCGTGGGACTCCAGTGCCAAAAACATTCAGTACTTC
CDR3: CSAWDSSAKNIQYF

V: TRBV15
J: TRBJ2-3
size: NA
D: NA
DNA: TGTGCCACCAGCAGAGGGCCAGCCAGCACAGATACGCAGTATTTT
CDR3: CATSRGPASTDTQYF

V: TRBV29-1
J: TRBJ2-4
size: NA
D: NA
DNA: TGCAGCGTTGTGGGGGTAGCCAAAAACATTCAGTACTTC
CDR3: CSVVGVAKNIQYF

V: TRBV12-3/TRBV12-4
J: TRBJ1-5
size: NA
D: TRBD1
DNA: TGTGCCAGCAGCCTGGACAGGCGGCAGCCCCAGCATTTT
CDR3: CASSLDRRQPQHF

V: TRBV18
J: TRBJ1-5
size: few
D: NA
DNA: TGTGCCAGCTCACGGGGGGGCAATCAGCCCCAGCATTTT
CDR3: CASSRGGNQPQHF

V: TRBV6-4
J: TRBJ2-1
size: NA
D: NA
DNA: TGTGCCAGCAGTGCGGCAGGGGCTTACAATGAGCAGTTCTTC
CDR3: CASSAAGAYNEQFF

V: TRBV19
J: TRBJ2-7
size: NA
D: NA
DNA: TGTGCCAGTACCCCTGGAGGGAGCTCCTACGAGCAGTACTTC
CDR3: CASTPGGSSYEQYF

V: TRBV10-2
J: TRBJ2-3
size: NA
D: NA
DNA: TGCGCCAGCAGGGACCACCTTAGCACAGATACGCAGTATTTT
CDR3: CASRDHLSTDTQYF

V: TRBV3-1
J: TRBJ2-1
size: NA
D: TRBD2
DNA: TGTGCCAGCAGCCAAAATAGCGGGGGGGTTTACAATGAGCAGTTCTTC
CDR3: CASSQNSGGVYNEQFF

V: TRBV11-1
J: TRBJ2-7
size: NA
D: TRBD2
DNA: TGTGCCAGCAGCCCCGCGGGAGTAGGAATTTACGAGCAGTACTTC
CDR3: CASSPAGVGIYEQYF

V: TRBV12-3/TRBV12-4
J: TRBJ1-5
size: NA
D: NA
DNA: TGTGCCAGCAGTTTGGGGGCCGGTCAGCCCCAGCATTTT
CDR3: CASSLGAGQPQHF

V: TRBV10-3
J: TRBJ2-7
size: NA
D: NA
DNA: TGTGCCATCAGTGAGTCGGGGGGCCGCGGCACCTACGAGCAGTACTTC
CDR3: CAISESGGRGTYEQYF

V: TRBV29-1
J: TRBJ2-1
size: NA
D: TRBD2
DNA: TGCAGCGCGACACCATGGAGCGGGGGGGCCCGGAATGAGCAGTTCTTC
CDR3: CSATPWSGGARNEQFF

V: TRBV7-2
J: TRBJ1-2
size: NA
D: TRBD1
DNA: TGTGCCAGCAGCTTCGACAGGGGGAATGGCTACACCTTC
CDR3: CASSFDRGNGYTF

V: TRBV19
J: TRBJ2-5
size: NA
D: TRBD2
DNA: TGTGCCAGTAGTAGTAGCGGGGGGGCCGGGGAGACCCAGTACTTC
CDR3: CASSSSGGAGETQYF

V: TRBV30
J: TRBJ1-3
size: NA
D: NA
DNA: TGTGCCTGGAGGATAGACACCAACTCTGGAAACACCATATATTTT
CDR3: CAWRIDTNSGNTIYF

V: TRBV5-6
J: TRBJ1-5
size: NA
D: NA
DNA: TGTGCCAGCAGCTTGCAGGGGAGTCAGCCCCAGCATTTT
CDR3: CASSLQGSQPQHF

V: TRBV9
J: TRBJ2-3
size: NA
D: TRBD1
DNA: TGTGCCGGCAGCCCGACGGACAGGATCCCAGATACGCAGTATTTT
CDR3: CAGSPTDRIPDTQYF

V: TRBV20-1
J: TRBJ2-3
size: NA
D: NA
DNA: TGCAGTGCTCCCCCCCCAGTCACAGATACGCAGTATTTT
CDR3: CSAPPPVTDTQYF

V: TRBV7-2
J: TRBJ2-7
size: few
D: NA
DNA: TGTGCCAGCAGCTCCAGGGACTCCTACGAGCAGTACTTC
CDR3: CASSSRDSYEQYF

V: TRBV29-1
J: TRBJ2-7
size: few
D: NA
DNA: TGCAGCGTTGGGACAGACTACGAGCAGTACTTC
CDR3: CSVGTDYEQYF

V: TRBV7-9
J: TRBJ2-7
size: few
D: NA
DNA: TGTGCCAGCAGCCTAACACCCTACGAGCAGTACTTC
CDR3: CASSLTPYEQYF

V: TRBV14
J: TRBJ2-2
size: NA
D: NA
DNA: TGTGCCAGCAGCCATCGCAGCGGTTGGGGGGAGCTGTTTTTT
CDR3: CASSHRSGWGELFF

V: TRBV14
J: TRBJ1-2
size: NA
D: NA
DNA: TGTGCCAGCAGCCAAGCACAGAACTATGGCTACACCTTC
CDR3: CASSQAQNYGYTF

V: TRBV30
J: TRBJ2-3
size: NA
D: NA
DNA: TGTGCCTGGAGTGTAAAGGGTACGCAGTATTTT
CDR3: CAWSVKGTQYF

V: TRBV6-5
J: TRBJ2-4
size: NA
D: NA
DNA: TGTGCCAGCAGCTCCCAGGGGAACATTCAGTACTTC
CDR3: CASSSQGNIQYF

V: TRBV7-9
J: TRBJ2-2
size: NA
D: NA
DNA: TGTGCCAGCAGCTTTCGGTTAGGCGGGGAGCTGTTTTTT
CDR3: CASSFRLGGELFF

V: TRBV6-2/TRBV6-3
J: TRBJ2-7
size: NA
D: NA
DNA: TGTGCCAGCACATGGAGAGGGACCACCTACGAGCAGTACTTC
CDR3: CASTWRGTTYEQYF

V: TRBV7-2
J: TRBJ1-2
size: NA
D: NA
DNA: TGTGCCAGCAGCTTAGCATCCGGGGCCTATGGCTACACCTTC
CDR3: CASSLASGAYGYTF

V: TRBV18
J: TRBJ2-7
size: NA
D: NA
DNA: TGTGCCAGCTCACCACAGAGGACAGCCTACGAGCAGTACTTC
CDR3: CASSPQRTAYEQYF

V: TRBV27
J: TRBJ1-1
size: NA
D: NA
DNA: TGTGCCAGCAGCCCCCCCTCGGGCAGACGGGAAGCTTTCTTT
CDR3: CASSPPSGRREAFF

V: TRBV20-1
J: TRBJ2-1
size: NA
D: NA
DNA: TGCAGTGCTAGGAGGCGCGTAGAAAGCTCCTACAATGAGCAGTTCTTC
CDR3: CSARRRVESSYNEQFF

V: TRBV30
J: TRBJ1-3
size: once
D: NA
DNA: TGTGCCTGGAGTGTATCCGGGAGCTCTGGAAACACCATATATTTT
CDR3: CAWSVSGSSGNTIYF

V: TRBV12-3/TRBV12-4
J: TRBJ2-5
size: NA
D: TRBD2
DNA: TGTGCCAGCGAGGGACTAGATTTGGGGACCCAGTACTTC
CDR3: CASEGLDLGTQYF

V: TRBV2
J: TRBJ2-3
size: NA
D: NA
DNA: TGTGCCAGCAGTCCGGACACGGAACGGGATACGCAGTATTTT
CDR3: CASSPDTERDTQYF

V: TRBV15
J: TRBJ2-2
size: NA
D: TRBD2
DNA: TGTGCCACCAGCCTAGCGGGAGAGGACACCGGGGAGCTGTTTTTT
CDR3: CATSLAGEDTGELFF

V: TRBV7-9
J: TRBJ1-5
size: NA
D: TRBD1
DNA: TGTGCCAGCAGCTTAGGACAGGGATTACATTTT
CDR3: CASSLGQGLHF

V: TRBV7-2
J: TRBJ1-2
size: NA
D: NA
DNA: TGTGCCAGCAGCTTAGACAGGCATGGCTACACCTTC
CDR3: CASSLDRHGYTF

V: TRBV29-1
J: TRBJ2-7
size: once
D: TRBD1
DNA: TGCAGCGCTGCCCGGGACAGGTCCTACGAGCAGTACTTC
CDR3: CSAARDRSYEQYF